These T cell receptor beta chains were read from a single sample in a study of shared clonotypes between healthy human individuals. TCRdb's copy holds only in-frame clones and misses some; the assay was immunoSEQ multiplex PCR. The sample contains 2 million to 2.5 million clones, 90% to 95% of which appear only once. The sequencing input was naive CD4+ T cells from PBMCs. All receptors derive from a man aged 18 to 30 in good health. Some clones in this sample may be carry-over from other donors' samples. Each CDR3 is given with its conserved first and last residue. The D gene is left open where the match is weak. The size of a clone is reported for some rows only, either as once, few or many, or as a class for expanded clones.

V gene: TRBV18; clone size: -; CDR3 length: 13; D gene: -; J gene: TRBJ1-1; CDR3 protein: CASSSDSYTEAFF; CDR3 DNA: TGTGCCAGCTCATCGGACAGTTACACTGAAGCTTTCTTT
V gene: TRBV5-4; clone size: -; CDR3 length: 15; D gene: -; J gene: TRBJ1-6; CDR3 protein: CASSSPGTPDSPLHF; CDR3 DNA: TGTGCCAGCAGCTCGCCCGGGACACCCGATTCACCCCTCCACTTT
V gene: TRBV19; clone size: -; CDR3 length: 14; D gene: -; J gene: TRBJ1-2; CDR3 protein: CASSIGPANYGYTF; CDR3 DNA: TGTGCCAGTAGTATCGGCCCGGCTAACTATGGCTACACCTTC
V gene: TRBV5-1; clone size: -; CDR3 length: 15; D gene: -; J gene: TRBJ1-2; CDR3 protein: CASSLDSHGPGGYTF; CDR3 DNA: TGCGCCAGCAGCTTGGACTCACACGGCCCGGGGGGCTACACCTTC
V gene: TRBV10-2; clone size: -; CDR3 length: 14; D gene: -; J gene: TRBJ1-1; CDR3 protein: CASSPMGGTTEAFF; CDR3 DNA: TGCGCCAGCAGCCCCATGGGGGGTACCACTGAAGCTTTCTTT
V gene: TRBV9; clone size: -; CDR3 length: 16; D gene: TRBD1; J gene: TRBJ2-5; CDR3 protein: CASSVGGTGAQETQYF; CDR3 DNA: TGTGCCAGCAGCGTAGGGGGGACAGGGGCCCAAGAGACCCAGTACTTC
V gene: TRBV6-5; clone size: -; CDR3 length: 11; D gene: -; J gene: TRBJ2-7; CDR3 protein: CASSGPDEQYF; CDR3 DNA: TGTGCCAGCAGTGGTCCCGACGAGCAGTACTTC
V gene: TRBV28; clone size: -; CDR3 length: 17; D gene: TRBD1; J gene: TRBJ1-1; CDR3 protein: CASSSNLGQDPNTEAFF; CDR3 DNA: TGTGCCAGCAGTTCAAACCTAGGACAGGACCCGAACACTGAAGCTTTCTTT
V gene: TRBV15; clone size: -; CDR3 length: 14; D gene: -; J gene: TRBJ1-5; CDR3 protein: CATSNPGGLMPQHF; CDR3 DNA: TGTGCCACCAGCAACCCCGGGGGTTTGATGCCCCAGCATTTT
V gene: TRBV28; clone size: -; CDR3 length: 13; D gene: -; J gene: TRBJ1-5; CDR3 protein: CASSLYSNQPQHF; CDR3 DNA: TGTGCCAGCAGTCTTTATAGCAATCAGCCCCAGCATTTT
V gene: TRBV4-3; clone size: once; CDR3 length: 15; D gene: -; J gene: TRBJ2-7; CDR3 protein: CASSRIQGGPYEQYF; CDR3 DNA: TGCGCCAGCAGCCGGATCCAGGGAGGCCCCTACGAGCAGTACTTC
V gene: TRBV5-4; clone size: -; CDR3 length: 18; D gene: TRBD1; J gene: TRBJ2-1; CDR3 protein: CASSSGTGPTQPYNEQFF; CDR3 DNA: TGTGCCAGCAGCTCCGGGACAGGGCCCACACAGCCTTACAATGAGCAGTTCTTC
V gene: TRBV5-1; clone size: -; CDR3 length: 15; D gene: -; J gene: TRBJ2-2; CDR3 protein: CASSWGLSSAGELFF; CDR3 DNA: TGCGCCAGCAGCTGGGGACTTTCGTCAGCCGGGGAGCTGTTTTTT
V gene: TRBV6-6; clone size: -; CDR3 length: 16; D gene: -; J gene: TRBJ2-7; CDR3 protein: CASSIGKTGRSYEQYF; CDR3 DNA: TGTGCCAGCAGCATCGGGAAAACAGGGAGGTCCTACGAGCAGTACTTC
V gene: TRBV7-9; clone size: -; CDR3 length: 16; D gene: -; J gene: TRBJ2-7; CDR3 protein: CASSSRGPQGSYEQYF; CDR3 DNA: TGTGCCAGCAGCTCCCGGGGCCCCCAGGGATCCTACGAGCAGTACTTC
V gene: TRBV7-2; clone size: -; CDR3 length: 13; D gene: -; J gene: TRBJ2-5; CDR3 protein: CASSYLSQETQYF; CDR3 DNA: TGTGCCAGCAGCTACTTGAGCCAAGAGACCCAGTACTTC
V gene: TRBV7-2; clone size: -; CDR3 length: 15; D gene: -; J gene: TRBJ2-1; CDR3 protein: CASTLVWQPYNEQFF; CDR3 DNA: TGTGCCAGCACCCTCGTGTGGCAACCCTACAATGAGCAGTTCTTC
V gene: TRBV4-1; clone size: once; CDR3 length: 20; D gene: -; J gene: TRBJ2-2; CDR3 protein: CASSPTSLRTRESNTGELFF; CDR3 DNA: TGCGCCAGCAGCCCGACATCTCTCAGGACGAGGGAGTCTAACACCGGGGAGCTGTTTTTT
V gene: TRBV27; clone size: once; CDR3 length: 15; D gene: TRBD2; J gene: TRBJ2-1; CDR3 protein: CASSRTSGAYNEQFF; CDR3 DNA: TGTGCCAGCAGTCGGACTAGCGGGGCATACAATGAGCAGTTCTTC
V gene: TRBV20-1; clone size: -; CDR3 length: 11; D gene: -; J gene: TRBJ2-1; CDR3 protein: CSASKFDEQFF; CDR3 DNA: TGCAGTGCTTCAAAATTTGATGAGCAGTTCTTC
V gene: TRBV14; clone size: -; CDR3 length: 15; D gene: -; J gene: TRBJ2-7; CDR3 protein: CASSRQPTYTYEQYF; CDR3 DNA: TGTGCCAGCAGCCGACAGCCGACCTACACCTACGAGCAGTACTTC
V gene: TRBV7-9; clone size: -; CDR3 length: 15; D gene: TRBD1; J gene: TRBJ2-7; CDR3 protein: CASSPGTGGSYEQYF; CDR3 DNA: TGTGCCAGCAGCCCGGGGACAGGGGGGAGCTACGAGCAGTACTTC
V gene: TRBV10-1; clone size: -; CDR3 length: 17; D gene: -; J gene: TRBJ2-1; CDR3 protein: CASSESVPTSSYNEQFF; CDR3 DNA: TGCGCCAGCAGTGAGTCGGTCCCTACAAGCTCCTACAATGAGCAGTTCTTC
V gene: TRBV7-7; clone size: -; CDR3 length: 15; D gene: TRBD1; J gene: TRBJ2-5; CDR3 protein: CASSFTGGYGGAQYF; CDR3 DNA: TGTGCCAGCAGCTTCACAGGGGGCTATGGTGGGGCCCAGTACTTC
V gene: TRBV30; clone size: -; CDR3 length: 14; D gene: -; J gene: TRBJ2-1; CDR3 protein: CACTRPRGYNEQFF; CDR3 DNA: TGTGCCTGTACCCGCCCGAGAGGCTACAATGAGCAGTTCTTC
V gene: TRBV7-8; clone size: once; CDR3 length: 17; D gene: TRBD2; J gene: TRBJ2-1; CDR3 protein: CASSFGLAGSSYNEQFF; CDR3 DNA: TGTGCCAGCAGCTTCGGACTAGCGGGGAGCTCCTACAATGAGCAGTTCTTC
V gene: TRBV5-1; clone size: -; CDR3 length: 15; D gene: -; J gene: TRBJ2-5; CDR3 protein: CASSLGQGREETQYF; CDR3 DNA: TGCGCCAGCAGCTTGGGTCAGGGTCGCGAAGAGACCCAGTACTTC
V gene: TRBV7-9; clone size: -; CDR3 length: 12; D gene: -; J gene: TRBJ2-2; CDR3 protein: CASSAEGGELFF; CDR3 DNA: TGTGCCAGCAGCGCCGAGGGCGGGGAGCTGTTTTTT
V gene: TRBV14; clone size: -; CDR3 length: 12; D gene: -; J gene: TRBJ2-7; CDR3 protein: CASSPGPWEQYF; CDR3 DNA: TGTGCCAGCAGTCCAGGTCCCTGGGAGCAGTACTTC
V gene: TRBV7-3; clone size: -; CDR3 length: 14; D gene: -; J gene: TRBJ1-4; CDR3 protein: CASSPRQDEKKLFF; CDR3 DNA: TGTGCCAGCAGCCCCCGACAGGACGAGAAAAAACTGTTTTTT
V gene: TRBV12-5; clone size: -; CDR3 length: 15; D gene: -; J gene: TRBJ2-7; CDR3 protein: CASAQTGGISYEQYF; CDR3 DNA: TGTGCTAGTGCCCAAACTGGAGGGATCTCCTACGAGCAGTACTTC
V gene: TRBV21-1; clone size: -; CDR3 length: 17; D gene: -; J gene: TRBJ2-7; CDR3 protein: CASSKLPQGYRVYEQYF; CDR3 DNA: TGTGCCAGCAGCAAACTTCCACAGGGGTACCGGGTCTACGAGCAGTACTTC
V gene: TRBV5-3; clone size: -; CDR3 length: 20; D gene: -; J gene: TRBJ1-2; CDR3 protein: CARSTDKYEGKTRHPYGYTF; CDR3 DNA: TGTGCCAGAAGCACAGATAAATATGAGGGTAAAACTAGGCACCCCTATGGCTACACCTTC
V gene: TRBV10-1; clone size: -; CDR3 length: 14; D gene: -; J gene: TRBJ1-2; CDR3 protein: CASSESVQTGGYTF; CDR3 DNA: TGCGCCAGCAGTGAGTCGGTACAAACGGGTGGCTACACCTTC
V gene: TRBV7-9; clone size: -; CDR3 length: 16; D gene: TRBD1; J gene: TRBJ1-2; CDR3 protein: CASSPKGQGASYGYTF; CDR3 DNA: TGTGCCAGCAGCCCGAAAGGACAGGGGGCCAGCTATGGCTACACCTTC
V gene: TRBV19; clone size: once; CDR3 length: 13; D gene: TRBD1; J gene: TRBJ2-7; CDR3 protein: CASSRGSSYEQYF; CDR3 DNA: TGTGCCAGTAGCAGGGGGAGCTCCTACGAGCAGTACTTC
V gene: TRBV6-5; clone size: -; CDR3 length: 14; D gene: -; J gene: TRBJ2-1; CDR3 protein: CASSFNILVREQFF; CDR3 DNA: TGTGCCAGCAGTTTCAACATCCTCGTGCGTGAGCAGTTCTTC
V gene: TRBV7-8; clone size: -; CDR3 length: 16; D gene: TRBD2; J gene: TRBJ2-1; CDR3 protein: CASSLALAGVNNEQFF; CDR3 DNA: TGTGCCAGCAGCTTAGCGCTAGCGGGGGTTAACAATGAGCAGTTCTTC
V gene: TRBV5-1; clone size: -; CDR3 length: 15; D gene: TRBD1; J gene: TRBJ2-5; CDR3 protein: CASSTGMTFPETQYF; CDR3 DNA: TGCGCCAGTTCGACAGGGATGACTTTCCCGGAGACCCAGTACTTC
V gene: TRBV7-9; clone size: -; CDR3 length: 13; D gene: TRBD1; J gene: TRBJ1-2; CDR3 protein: CASSRTGGDGYTF; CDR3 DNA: TGTGCCAGCAGCCGCACAGGGGGCGATGGCTACACCTTC
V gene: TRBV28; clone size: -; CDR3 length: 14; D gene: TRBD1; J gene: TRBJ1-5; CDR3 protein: CASSIGTDDQPQHF; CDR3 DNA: TGTGCCAGCAGCATCGGGACAGACGACCAGCCCCAGCATTTT
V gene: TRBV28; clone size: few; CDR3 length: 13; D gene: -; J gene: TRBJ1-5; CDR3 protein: CASSLSGNQPQHF; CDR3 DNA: TGTGCCAGCAGTTTATCCGGCAATCAGCCCCAGCATTTT
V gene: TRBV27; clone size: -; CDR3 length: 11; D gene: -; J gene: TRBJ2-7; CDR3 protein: CASRTRTEKNF; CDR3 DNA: TGTGCCAGCAGAACTCGGACCGAAAAGAACTTC
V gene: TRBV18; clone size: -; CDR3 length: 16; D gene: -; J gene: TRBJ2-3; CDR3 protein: CASSPRHFSGTDTQYF; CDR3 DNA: TGTGCCAGCTCACCCCGGCACTTCTCAGGCACAGATACGCAGTATTTT
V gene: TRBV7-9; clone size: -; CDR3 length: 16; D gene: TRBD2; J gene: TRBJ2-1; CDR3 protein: CASSMTSGQTYNEQFF; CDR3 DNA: TGTGCCAGCAGCATGACTAGCGGGCAGACCTACAATGAGCAGTTCTTC